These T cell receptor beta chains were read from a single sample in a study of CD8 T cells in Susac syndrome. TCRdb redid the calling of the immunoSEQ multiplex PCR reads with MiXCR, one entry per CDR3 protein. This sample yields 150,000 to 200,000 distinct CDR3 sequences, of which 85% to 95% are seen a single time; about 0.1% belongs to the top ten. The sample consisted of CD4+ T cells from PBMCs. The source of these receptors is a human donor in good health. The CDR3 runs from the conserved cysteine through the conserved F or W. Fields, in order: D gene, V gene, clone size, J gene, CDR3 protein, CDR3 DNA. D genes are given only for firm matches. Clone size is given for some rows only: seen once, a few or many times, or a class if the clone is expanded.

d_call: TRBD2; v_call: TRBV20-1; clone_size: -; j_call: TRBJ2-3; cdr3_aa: CSARWGGSTDTQYF; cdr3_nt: TGCAGTGCTAGGTGGGGGGGGTCCACAGATACGCAGTATTTT
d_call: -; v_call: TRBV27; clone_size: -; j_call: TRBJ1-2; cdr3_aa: CASMQGVGEEGYGYTF; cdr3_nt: TGTGCCAGCATGCAGGGCGTAGGGGAAGAGGGATATGGCTACACCTTC
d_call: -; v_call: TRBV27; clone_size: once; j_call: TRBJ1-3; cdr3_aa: CASSSYGKGGDGNTIYF; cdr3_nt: TGTGCCAGCAGTTCCTACGGAAAGGGGGGAGACGGAAACACCATATATTTT
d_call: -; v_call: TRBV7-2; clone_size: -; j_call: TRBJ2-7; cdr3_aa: CASSSRGGREQYF; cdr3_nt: TGTGCCAGCAGCTCCAGGGGAGGGCGCGAGCAGTACTTC
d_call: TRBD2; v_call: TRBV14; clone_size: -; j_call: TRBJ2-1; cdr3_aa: CASSQGGGAQFF; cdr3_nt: TGTGCCAGCAGCCAAGGGGGAGGGGCTCAGTTCTTC
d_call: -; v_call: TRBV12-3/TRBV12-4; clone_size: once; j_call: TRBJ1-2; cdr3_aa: CASSPWTGGSSSNYGYTF; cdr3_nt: TGTGCCAGCAGTCCCTGGACGGGAGGGTCCTCGAGCAACTATGGCTACACCTTC
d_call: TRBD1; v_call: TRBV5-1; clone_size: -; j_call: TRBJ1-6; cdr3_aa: CASSGRTGGNSPLHF; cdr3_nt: TGCGCCAGCAGCGGACGGACAGGGGGAAATTCACCCCTCCACTTT
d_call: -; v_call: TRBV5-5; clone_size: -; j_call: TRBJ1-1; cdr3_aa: CASSPTALNTEAFF; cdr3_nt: TGTGCCAGCAGTCCTACAGCGTTGAACACTGAAGCTTTCTTT
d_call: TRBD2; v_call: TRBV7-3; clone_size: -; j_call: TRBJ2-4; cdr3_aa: CASSLNLAGGENIQYF; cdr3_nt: TGTGCCAGCAGCTTAAATTTAGCGGGGGGGGAAAACATTCAGTACTTC
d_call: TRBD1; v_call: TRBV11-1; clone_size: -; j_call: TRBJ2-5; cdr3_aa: CASSFDRGLLETQYF; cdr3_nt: TGTGCCAGCAGCTTCGACAGGGGGCTCCTAGAGACCCAGTACTTC
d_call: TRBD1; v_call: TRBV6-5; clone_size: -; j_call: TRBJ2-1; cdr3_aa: CASSYSARGSYNEQFF; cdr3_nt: TGTGCCAGCAGTTACTCGGCCAGGGGGTCCTACAATGAGCAGTTCTTC
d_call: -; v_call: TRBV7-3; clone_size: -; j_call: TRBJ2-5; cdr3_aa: CASSSTGTEPRETQYF; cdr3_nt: TGTGCCAGCAGCTCAACAGGGACGGAACCAAGAGAGACCCAGTACTTC
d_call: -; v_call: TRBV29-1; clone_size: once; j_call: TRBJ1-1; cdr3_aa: CSVAGRADTEAFF; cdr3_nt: TGCAGCGTTGCAGGCAGGGCGGACACTGAAGCTTTCTTT
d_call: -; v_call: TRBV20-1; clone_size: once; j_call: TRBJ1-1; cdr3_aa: CSALESRTEAFF; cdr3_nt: TGCAGTGCCCTTGAGTCGCGGACTGAAGCTTTCTTT
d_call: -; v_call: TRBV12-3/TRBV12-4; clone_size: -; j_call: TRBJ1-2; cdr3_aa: CASSQRGFGYTF; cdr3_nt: TGTGCCAGTTCTCAGCGGGGGTTTGGCTACACCTTC
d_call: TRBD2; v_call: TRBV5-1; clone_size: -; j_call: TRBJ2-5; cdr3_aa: CASSRSGGREETQYF; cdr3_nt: TGCGCCAGCAGCCGTAGCGGGGGGCGGGAGGAGACCCAGTACTTC
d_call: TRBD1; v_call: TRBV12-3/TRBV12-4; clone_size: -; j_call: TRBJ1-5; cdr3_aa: CASSPRQGLNQPQHF; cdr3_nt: TGTGCCAGCAGTCCCCGACAGGGTTTAAATCAGCCCCAGCATTTT
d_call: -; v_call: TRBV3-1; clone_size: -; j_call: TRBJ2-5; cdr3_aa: CASSQDQQPTVGDGVTQYF; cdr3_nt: TGTGCCAGCAGCCAAGATCAGCAACCTACTGTCGGGGACGGGGTGACCCAGTACTTC
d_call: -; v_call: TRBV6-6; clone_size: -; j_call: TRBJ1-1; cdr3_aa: CASSQRGRNTEAFF; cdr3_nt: TGTGCCAGCAGCCAAAGGGGAAGGAACACTGAAGCTTTCTTT
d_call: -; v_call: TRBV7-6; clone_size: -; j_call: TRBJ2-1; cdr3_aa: CASSSSRVLNEQFF; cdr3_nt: TGTGCCAGCAGCTCCAGCCGAGTTTTGAATGAGCAGTTCTTC